This T cell receptor (beta chain) was observed in a study of T-cell memory formation after mild COVID-19. The table lists this clonotype with a few counts. UMIs and sample barcodes were carried by the TCR alpha and TCR beta cDNA libraries that 5'RACE produced using constant-segment primers. TCRdb re-called the 5' RACE reads through MiXCR, storing one row per CDR3 protein. The repertoire holds approximately 480,000 distinct CDR3 sequences, with over 15% as singletons. From germline, CDR1 is LGHNA and CDR2 YNFKEQ. Unmatched junction bases numbered 9, after V lost 3 bases and J lost 0 bases. The CDR3 runs 19 residues.

The sequence came from an adult woman who had mild COVID-19 (a few samples of this study predate the infection). Cell type and time point are not known. The rearrangement links TRBV4-2 to TRBJ2-6; 9 bases align to TRBD1. The specimen sequenced was PBMCs or a T cell subset sorted from them (not recorded which). CDR3: CASSHLGQGKVSGANVLTF. As DNA, the CDR3 is TGTGCCAGCAGCCACCTGGGACAGGGAAAAGTCTCTGGGGCCAACGTCCTGACTTTC.